This TCR beta chain originates from a study of T cells in Graves' hyperthyroidism and ophthalmopathy. Amplification targeted TCR beta CDR3 regions from RNA transcripts. A first-round RT-PCR of the TCR CDR3 used the HTBI primer set. Each CDR3 protein is one row after TCRdb ran MiXCR on the multiplex PCR reads. The table includes approximately 610,000 distinct CDR3 sequences, roughly 14% detected once. With V trimmed by 10 bases and J by 0 bases, 2 bases remained unmatched. Germline CDR1 MNHEY, CDR2 SMNVEV (reference sequence). The CDR3 consists of 13 residues. Many counts were recorded for this clonotype.

The sequencing sample was made of blood. The rearrangement uses TRBV27 and TRBJ2-2; 7 nucleotides match TRBD1. This TCR came from a woman in her 40s with Graves' ophthalmopathy. The CDR3 region is CAIGTANTGELFF. CDR3 sequence (DNA): TGTGCCATCGGGACAGCGAACACCGGGGAGCTGTTTTTT.